This T cell receptor beta chain originates from a study of shared clonotypes between healthy human individuals. Findings and caveats of the study: Estimated richness values were generally larger in naive subsets than in memory subsets.

Per sorted-subset replicate PCR, input was approximately 180 ng DNA, representing some 30,000 T cell genomes. Produced via immunoSEQ multiplex PCR; TCRdb's table is partial and in-frame only. The sample comprises around 2.1 million clones, approximately 96% of which are singletons, and approximately 0.13% rests with the top ten. On this clone itself: Its antigen is unknown. The junction departs from the called germline gene at one end, perhaps through a read error.

Germline assignment: CDR1 SGHVS and CDR2 FNYEAQ. This CDR3 region has 13 residues. The sequencing sample was made of naive CD4+ T cells sorted from blood. Subset specified: CD45RA+ positively selected. This receptor was identified in a man aged 18 to 29 in good health. The V gene is TRBV7-6, the J gene TRBJ2-1; the match to TRBD1 covers 8 bases. In DNA, the CDR3 is TGTGCCAGCAGCTTAGCGCCTGGACAGGGCATCCTCTTC. This encodes CASSLAPGQGILF.